This T cell receptor (beta chain) was identified in a study of T cell repertoires in cytomegalovirus infection (dated by TCRdb to between 2019 and 2020). Regarding the complete study: Donor HLA type was relevant to the analysis, as public TCR beta signatures indicated carriage of CMV infection together with the matching HLA type. Overall study outcomes, separate from this receptor: In both this cohort and an independent roughly 360-donor cohort, the cumulative frequency of public TCR beta family members distinguished carriers of CMV infection plus the relevant HLA type. The ex vivo response was dominated by HLA-C-restricted CMV-specific TCR beta clonotypes, which also provided the single most frequent clonotype in two of eight donors.

Comment on this clonotype: There is no known antigen for this receptor. No per-base quality is available; no much larger clone lies one base away.

Sequencing was performed on an Illumina HiSeq 1500. Using fastp at Q25 and MiXCR, TCRdb reprocessed the public reads and kept productive beta chains. When rows share a CDR3 protein, they turn into one entry using the most common DNA and genes. The sample table records fewer than 550,000 distinct CDR3 sequences; approximately 17% of these occur just once. The leading ten clones occupy more than 20% of the sample. Based on the germline V gene, the CDR1 and CDR2 sequences are ENHRY and SYGVKD. From cysteine to phenylalanine, the CDR3 is 13 amino acids long. Only the CDR3 DNA stays, 39 bases, in frame from base 1. Trimming costs V 0 bases and J 7 bases, and their ends lie 9 bases apart.

The V and J genes are TRBV10-3 and TRBJ1-1; perhaps TRBD1 is the D gene, with 5 bases matching. This sequence was found in a human donor in good health (CMV status not recorded). Some clones in this sample may be carry-over from other donors' samples. What was sequenced was CD8+ T cells from PBMCs. The nucleotides are TGTGCCATCAGTGAGTCTAGGCAGGGTGAAGCTTTCTTT. This gives the protein CAISESRQGEAFF.